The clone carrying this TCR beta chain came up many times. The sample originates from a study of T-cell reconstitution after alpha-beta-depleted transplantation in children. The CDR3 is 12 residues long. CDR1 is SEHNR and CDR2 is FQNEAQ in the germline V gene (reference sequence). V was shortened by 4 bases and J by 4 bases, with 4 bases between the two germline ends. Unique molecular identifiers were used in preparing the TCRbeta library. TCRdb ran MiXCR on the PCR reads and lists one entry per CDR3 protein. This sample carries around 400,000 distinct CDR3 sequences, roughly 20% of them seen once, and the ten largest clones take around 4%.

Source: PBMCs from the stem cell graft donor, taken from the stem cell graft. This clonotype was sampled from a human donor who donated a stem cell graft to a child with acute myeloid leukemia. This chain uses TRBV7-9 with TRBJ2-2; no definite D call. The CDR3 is CASSSPTGELFF. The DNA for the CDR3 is TGTGCCAGCAGCTCCCCCACCGGGGAGCTGTTTTTT.